This T cell receptor (beta chain) was identified in a study of T cell changes during pregnancy in multiple sclerosis. The assay was immunoSEQ multiplex PCR, and TCRdb's table has in-frame clones only and misses some. This sample has roughly 99,000 clones, with just over 90% found just once. Germline V lookup: CDR1 MDHEN, CDR2 SYDVKM. This CDR3 spans 16 amino acids. V gave up 4 bases and J gave up 7 bases; unmatched junction bases: 5. This sample comprised peripheral blood, obtained after pregnancy. The TCR originated in a female donor in good health, enrolled as a control in a pregnancy study. The J gene is TRBJ2-1, the V gene TRBV28; 15 bases are a match to TRBD2. As DNA, the CDR3 is TGTGCCAGCAGTTCGTCCGGGACTAGCGGGAGGAATGAGCAGTTCTTC. This translates into CASSSSGTSGRNEQFF.